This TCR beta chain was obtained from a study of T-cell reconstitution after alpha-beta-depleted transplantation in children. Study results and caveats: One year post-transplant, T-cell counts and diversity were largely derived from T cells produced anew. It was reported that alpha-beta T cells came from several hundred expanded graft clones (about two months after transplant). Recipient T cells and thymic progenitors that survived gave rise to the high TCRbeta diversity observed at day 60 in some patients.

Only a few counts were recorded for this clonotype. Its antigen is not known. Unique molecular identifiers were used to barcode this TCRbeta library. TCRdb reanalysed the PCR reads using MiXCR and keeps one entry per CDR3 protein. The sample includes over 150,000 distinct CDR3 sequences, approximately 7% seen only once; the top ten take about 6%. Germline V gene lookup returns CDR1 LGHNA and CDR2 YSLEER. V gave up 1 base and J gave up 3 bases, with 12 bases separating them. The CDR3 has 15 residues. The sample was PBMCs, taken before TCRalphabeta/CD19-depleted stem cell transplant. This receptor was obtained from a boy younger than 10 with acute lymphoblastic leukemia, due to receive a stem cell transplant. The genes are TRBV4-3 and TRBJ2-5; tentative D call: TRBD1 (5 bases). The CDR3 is CASSQALGRKETQYF. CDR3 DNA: TGCGCCAGCAGCCAAGCCCTGGGGCGGAAAGAGACCCAGTACTTC.